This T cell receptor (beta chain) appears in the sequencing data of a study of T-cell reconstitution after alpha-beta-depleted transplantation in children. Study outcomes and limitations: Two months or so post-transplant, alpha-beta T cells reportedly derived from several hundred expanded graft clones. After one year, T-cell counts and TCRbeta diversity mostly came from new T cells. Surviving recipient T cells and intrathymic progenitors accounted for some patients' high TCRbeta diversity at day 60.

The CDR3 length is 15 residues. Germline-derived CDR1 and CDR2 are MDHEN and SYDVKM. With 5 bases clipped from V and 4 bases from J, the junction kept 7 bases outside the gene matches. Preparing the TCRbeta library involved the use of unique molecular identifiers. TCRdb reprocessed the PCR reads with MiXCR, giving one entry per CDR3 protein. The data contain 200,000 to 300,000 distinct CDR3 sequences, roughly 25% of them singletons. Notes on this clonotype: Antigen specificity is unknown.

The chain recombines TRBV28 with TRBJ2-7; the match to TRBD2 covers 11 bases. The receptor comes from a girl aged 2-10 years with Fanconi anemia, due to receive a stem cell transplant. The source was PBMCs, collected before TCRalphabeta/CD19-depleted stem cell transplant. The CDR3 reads CASSHLGLAGYEQYF. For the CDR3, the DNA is TGTGCCAGCAGTCACCTCGGACTAGCGGGTTACGAGCAGTACTTC. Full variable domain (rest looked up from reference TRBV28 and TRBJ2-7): DVKVTQSSRYLVKRTGEKVFLECVQDMDHENMFWYRQDPGLGLRLIYFSYDVKMKEKGDIPEGYSVSREKKERFSLILESASTNQTSMYLCASSHLGLAGYEQYFGPGTRLTVT.